The 26 T cell receptor beta chains below were found in one sample sequenced in a study of T-cell reconstitution after alpha-beta-depleted transplantation in children. TCRbeta library preparation incorporated unique molecular identifiers. TCRdb re-called the PCR reads with MiXCR, one entry per CDR3 protein. The sample lists hundreds of thousands of distinct CDR3 sequences; about 12% were seen once. Material: PBMCs, obtained before TCRalphabeta/CD19-depleted stem cell transplant. Receptors were obtained from a girl between 2 and 10 years old with congenital amegakaryocytic thrombocytopenia, due to receive a stem cell transplant.

To note about this clonotype: A read error is possible here, since a much larger clone lies one base away. This sequence joins TRBV28 and TRBJ2-7; TRBD1 is a possible D gene (5 bases). The CDR3 is made up of 15 amino acids. Germline values: CDR1 MDHEN, CDR2 SYDVKM. The DNA for the CDR3 is TGTGCCAGCAGTTCTCTCCAGGGTTTCTCCCACGAGCAGTACTTC. It specifies CASSSLQGFSHEQYF.

The J gene is TRBJ1-2, the V gene TRBV12-3 or TRBV12-4, with 9 bases lining up with TRBD1. With V trimmed by 6 bases and J by 3 bases, 8 bases remained unmatched. There are 15 residues in the CDR3. In nucleotides, the CDR3 is TGTGCCAGCAGGACCTGGACAGGGGCCCACTATGGCTACACCTTC. It specifies CASRTWTGAHYGYTF.

There are many counts of this clonotype. CDR3 nucleotide sequence: TGTGCCAGCAGTAGCGACAGGGTCCAGCCCCAGCATTTT. Translation: CASSSDRVQPQHF. The chain has TRBV12-3 or TRBV12-4 and TRBJ1-5, with 7 bases identical to TRBD1. The CDR3 is 13 amino acids. J gave up 7 bases and V 5 bases, and 5 bases lay outside the gene matches.

This clonotype was counted only a few times. The J gene is TRBJ2-3, the V gene TRBV5-6, with D perhaps being TRBD1 or TRBD2 (5 bases each). Looked up from germline, CDR1 is SGHDT and CDR2 is YYEEEE. The CDR3 runs to 14 residues. V gave up 0 bases and J gave up 5 bases, with 10 bases separating them. The chain's CDR3 is CASSLDWGRDTQYF. CDR3 DNA sequence: TGTGCCAGCAGCTTGGATTGGGGGAGAGATACGCAGTATTTT.

This clonotype was recorded a few times. The CDR3 loop reads CAWSPAVWQGTEQYF. The CDR3 DNA sequence: TGTGCCTGGAGTCCTGCTGTGTGGCAGGGAACCGAGCAGTACTTC. This chain connects TRBV30 to TRBJ2-7; TRBD1 is a possible D gene (5 bases). The V gene's germline CDR1 is GTSNPN and CDR2 SVGIG (reference sequence). V was pared by 2 bases and J by 6 bases, with 20 bases between. The CDR3 loop spans 15 amino acids.

This clonotype was counted between two and nine times. Since a much larger clone is just one base distant, this may be a read error. The chain is built from TRBV29-1 and TRBJ2-5, with D unresolved. This CDR3 is built from 11 residues. V shed 2 bases and J shed 5 bases, with 6 bases lying between them. From germline, CDR1 is SQVTM and CDR2 ANQGSEA. For the CDR3, the DNA is TGCAGCGTTGAAATTGGGGAGACCCAGTACTTC. Its translation: CSVEIGETQYF.

The table lists this clonotype with many counts. The chain carries TRBV7-8 and TRBJ1-1; D unresolved. Germline CDR1 is SGHVS and CDR2 is FQNEAQ. The V gene lost 2 bases and the J gene lost 10 bases, with 14 bases spanning the gap. The CDR3 has 13 amino acids. The CDR3 DNA follows: TGTGCCAGCAGCTTACGGGCCCGCAGGTCAGCTTTCTTT. Translated: CASSLRARRSAFF.

This chain joins TRBV29-1 and TRBJ2-5; 9 bases are a match to TRBD1. Trimming cost V 8 bases and J 5 bases; bases outside gene matches: 18. The CDR3 is 16 amino acids. CDR1 and CDR2 from the germline V gene are SQVTM and ANQGSEA. CDR3 coding DNA: TGCAGCTCCCAGTCGCGCCGGGACAGGGTCCTCGAGACCCAGTACTTC. As protein: CSSQSRRDRVLETQYF.

In this sample, this clonotype turned up a few times. The rearrangement uses TRBV27 and TRBJ1-3; D remains ambiguous. CDR3 length: 14 amino acids. V was pared by 3 bases and J by 3 bases, with 9 bases between. Germline V gene data show CDR1 as MNHEY and CDR2 as SMNVEV (reference sequence). The CDR3 reads CASSFAALGNTIYF. The CDR3 DNA sequence: TGTGCCAGCAGTTTCGCCGCTCTTGGAAACACCATATATTTT.

This clonotype was detected a few times. The chain combines TRBV20-1 with TRBJ2-1, with D maybe TRBD2 (5 bases). Germline V gene sequence: CDR1 DFQATT, CDR2 SNEGSKA (reference sequence). The germline V and J ends were trimmed by 0 bases and 7 bases, with 22 bases remaining between them. The CDR3 covers 17 residues. The CDR3 DNA reads TGCAGTGCTAGAGATAGCAGCGGACTCTCCCCGGGAAATGAGCAGTTCTTC. The encoded protein is CSARDSSGLSPGNEQFF.

This clonotype has just a few counts. This chain uses TRBV6-4 with TRBJ1-2, with 8 bases that match TRBD1. This CDR3 contains 15 residues. Germline assignment: CDR1 MRHNA and CDR2 SNTAGT. V was pared by 3 bases and J by 4 bases, with 7 bases of the junction left unmatched. The CDR3 DNA reads TGTGCCAGCAGTGAACGGACAGGGCAGGGCTATGGCTACACCTTC. This encodes CASSERTGQGYGYTF.

There are a few counts of this clonotype. The CDR3 coding sequence is TGTGCCAGCAGTCTTAGTTACAGGGGGTCCGATGAGCAGTTCTTC. Translating gives CASSLSYRGSDEQFF. The rearrangement uses TRBV12-3 or TRBV12-4 and TRBJ2-1; 8 positions match TRBD1. V dropped 5 bases and J dropped 8; count of bases not matched to a gene: 11. The length of the CDR3 is 15 residues.

This clonotype came up many times. The V call is TRBV15, the J call TRBJ1-5; no firm D call. V was trimmed by 5 bases and J by 0 bases, leaving 8 bases between them. This CDR3 region has 14 residues. Germline CDR1 reads LNHNV; CDR2 reads YYDKDF (reference sequence). DNA of the CDR3: TGTGCCACCAGCGGGGTTTATAGCAATCAGCCCCAGCATTTT. Amino acids: CATSGVYSNQPQHF.

This clonotype was detected only once. CDR3 in amino acids: CASSPPSGGAYNEQFF. The CDR3 DNA reads as TGTGCCAGCTCACCACCGTCAGGGGGAGCTTACAATGAGCAGTTCTTC. This chain uses TRBV18 with TRBJ2-1, with TRBD1 matching 7 bases. Germline V gene sequence: CDR1 KGHSH, CDR2 LQKENI. This CDR3 is built from 16 residues. The junction had 6 bases not matched to a gene; V was cut back by 0 bases and J by 4 bases.

The chain uses TRBV20-1 and TRBJ2-5, with D uncertain. Between the trimmed V and J ends, which lost 6 bases and 4 bases, there was a span of 21 bases. In germline, CDR1 is DFQATT, CDR2 SNEGSKA (reference sequence). This CDR3 contains 15 residues. The CDR3 nucleotides are TGCAGTGCGCCCCCGCTACAAACCAGGCGAGAGACCCAGTACTTC. It codes for CSAPPLQTRRETQYF.

This sequence joins TRBV12-3 or TRBV12-4 and TRBJ1-5, with D hard to call. Trimming left V 6 bases short and J 4 bases short, with 10 bases between. This CDR3 has 13 residues. CDR3: CASSIGPNQPQHF. In DNA form, the CDR3 reads TGTGCCAGCAGCATTGGGCCTAATCAGCCCCAGCATTTT.

This clonotype was detected many times. The chain couples TRBV7-2 to TRBJ2-2, with 13 bases aligning to TRBD2. CDR3 size: 16 residues. Germline V gene lookup returns CDR1 SGHTA and CDR2 FQGNSA. V lost 6 bases to trimming and J lost 6 bases; unmatched junction nucleotides: 7. DNA for the CDR3: TGTGCCAGCAGGGCCCCGGGACTAGCGGGATCCGGGGAGCTGTTTTTT. Translated, it gives CASRAPGLAGSGELFF.

The gene calls are TRBV7-9 and TRBJ2-2; D gene unclear. The V and J ends lost 8 bases and 1 base respectively, with 14 bases between them. From germline, CDR1 is SEHNR and CDR2 FQNEAQ (reference sequence). The CDR3 loop spans 15 amino acids. This chain's CDR3 is CASPGVAQNTGELFF. The CDR3 bases are TGTGCCAGCCCTGGGGTGGCCCAGAACACCGGGGAGCTGTTTTTT.

This chain uses TRBV20-1 with TRBJ2-5; D is ambiguous. The CDR3 has 13 amino acids. Looked up from germline, CDR1 is DFQATT and CDR2 is SNEGSKA (reference sequence). V lost 2 bases and J lost 4, with 11 bases in between. CDR3 sequence (DNA): TGCAGTGCTAGACCAATTCCCATAGAGACCCAGTACTTC. This codes for CSARPIPIETQYF.

This clonotype came up a few times. CDR3 in DNA: TGTGCCAGCGGCAAGTTACCGGGACTAGCGGGAGGGGGGAATGAGCAGTTCTTC. Amino acids: CASGKLPGLAGGGNEQFF. The chain employs TRBV7-6 and TRBJ2-1; 16 bases agree with TRBD2. V lost 8 bases and J lost 7; bases outside the gene matches: 14. The CDR3 covers 18 residues. The germline CDR1 and CDR2 sequences are SGHVS and FNYEAQ.

This clonotype was recorded many times. The CDR3 loop is CASLLTASSNQPQHF. DNA for the CDR3: TGTGCCAGCCTACTAACCGCCAGCAGCAATCAGCCCCAGCATTTT. This chain links TRBV6-1 with TRBJ1-5; D remains unclear. CDR1 MNHNS and CDR2 SASEGT come from the germline V gene. The CDR3 consists of 15 residues. The V end lost 8 bases, the J end lost 1 base, and 15 bases lay between the germline ends.

This clonotype was counted at least ten times. The rearrangement links TRBV20-1 to TRBJ2-1; 7 nucleotides agree with TRBD1. Germline V lookup: CDR1 DFQATT, CDR2 SNEGSKA (reference sequence). Trimming cost V 5 bases and J 0 bases; bases outside gene matches: 7. The CDR3 has 15 residues. CDR3 sequence (DNA): TGCAGTGCTGAAACGACAGGGATCTCCTACAATGAGCAGTTCTTC. It codes for CSAETTGISYNEQFF.

This clonotype was seen only a few times. The V call is TRBV7-8, the J call TRBJ2-1, with 11 bases matching TRBD1. V lost 2 bases and J lost 2; bases outside the gene matches: 2. CDR1 is SGHVS and CDR2 is FQNEAQ in the germline V gene. The CDR3 is 16 amino acids. The CDR3 DNA reads as TGTGCCAGCAGCTTATGGGACAGGGGGGCCTACAATGAGCAGTTCTTC. Encoded protein: CASSLWDRGAYNEQFF.

Only a few counts were recorded for this clonotype. J is TRBJ2-2 and V is TRBV21-1. TRBV21-1 is a pseudogene locus. The CDR3 is made up of 16 amino acids. The CDR3 region has the DNA TGTGCCAGCAGACAAGAGCGGGTCCTAGGGACCGGGGAGCTGTTTTTT. Protein product: CASRQERVLGTGELFF.

This sequence joins TRBV29-1 and TRBJ2-7; the match to TRBD2 covers 9 bases. V shed 6 bases and J 3 bases; nucleotides not matched to a gene: 0. The CDR3 covers 11 residues. The germline gives CDR1 SQVTM, CDR2 ANQGSEA. The CDR3 spells CSVREGYEQYF. CDR3 coding DNA: TGCAGCGTGCGGGAGGGCTACGAGCAGTACTTC.

On this clonotype: Sequence at one end of the junction differs from germline and may be a read error. The chain carries TRBV11-2 and TRBJ2-3, with D possibly being TRBD1 (6 bases). This CDR3 is 18 amino acids long. Germline V lookup: CDR1 SGHAT, CDR2 FQNNGV. CDR3 nucleotide sequence: TGTGCCAGCAGCCTCCTAATAATAGGTGGATGGGACACGGATACGCGGTATTTT. This codes for CASSLLIIGGWDTDTRYF. Complete variable domain (other parts from reference TRBV11-2 and TRBJ2-3): EAGVAQSPRYKIIEKRQSVAFWCNPISGHATLYWYQQILGQGPKLLIQFQNNGVVDDSQLPKDRFSAERLKGVDSTLKIQPAKLEDSAVYLCASSLLIIGGWDTDTRYFGPGTRLTVL.